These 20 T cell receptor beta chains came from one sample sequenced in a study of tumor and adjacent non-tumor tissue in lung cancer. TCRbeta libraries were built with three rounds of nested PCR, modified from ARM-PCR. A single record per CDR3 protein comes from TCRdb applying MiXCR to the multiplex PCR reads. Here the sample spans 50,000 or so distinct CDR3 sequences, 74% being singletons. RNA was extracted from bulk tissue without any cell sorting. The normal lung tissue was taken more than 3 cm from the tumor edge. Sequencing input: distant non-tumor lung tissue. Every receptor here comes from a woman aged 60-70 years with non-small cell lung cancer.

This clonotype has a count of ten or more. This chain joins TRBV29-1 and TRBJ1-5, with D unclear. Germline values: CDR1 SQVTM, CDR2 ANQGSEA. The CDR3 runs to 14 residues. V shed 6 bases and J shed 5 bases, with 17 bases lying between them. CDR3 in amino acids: CSVSGVAGDQPQHF. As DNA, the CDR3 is TGCAGCGTCAGTGGGGTTGCGGGCGATCAGCCCCAGCATTTT.

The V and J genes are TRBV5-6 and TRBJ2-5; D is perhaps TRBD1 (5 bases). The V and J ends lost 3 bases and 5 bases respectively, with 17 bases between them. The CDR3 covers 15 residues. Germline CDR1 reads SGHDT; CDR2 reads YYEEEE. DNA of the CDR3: TGTGCCAGCAGCTATAGGACAAGGGGCTGGGAGACCCAGTACTTC. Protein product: CASSYRTRGWETQYF.

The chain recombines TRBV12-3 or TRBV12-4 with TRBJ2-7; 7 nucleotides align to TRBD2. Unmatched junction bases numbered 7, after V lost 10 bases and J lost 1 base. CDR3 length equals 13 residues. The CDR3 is CAIIGEGSYEQYF. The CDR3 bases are TGTGCCATCATTGGGGAGGGATCCTACGAGCAGTACTTC.

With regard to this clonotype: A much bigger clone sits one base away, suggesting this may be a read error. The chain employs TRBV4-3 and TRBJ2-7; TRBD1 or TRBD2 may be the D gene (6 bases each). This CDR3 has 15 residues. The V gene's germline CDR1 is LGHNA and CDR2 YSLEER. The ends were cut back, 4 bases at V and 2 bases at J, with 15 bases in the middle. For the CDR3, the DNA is TGCGCCAGCAGCCCGCGACTAGGGGGAACCTACGAGCAGTACTTC. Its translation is CASSPRLGGTYEQYF.

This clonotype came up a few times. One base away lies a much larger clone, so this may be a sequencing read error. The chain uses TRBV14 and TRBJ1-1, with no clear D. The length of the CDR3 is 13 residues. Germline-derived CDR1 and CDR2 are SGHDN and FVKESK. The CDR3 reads CASSQGLLTDAFF. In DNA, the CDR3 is TGTGCCAGCAGCCAAGGGCTGTTGACTGATGCTTTCTTT.

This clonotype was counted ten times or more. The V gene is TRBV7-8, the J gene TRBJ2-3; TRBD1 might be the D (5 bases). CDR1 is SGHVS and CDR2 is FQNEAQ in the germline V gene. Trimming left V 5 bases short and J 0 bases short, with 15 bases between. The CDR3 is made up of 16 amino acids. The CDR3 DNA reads TGTGCCAGCAGCCGTAGGACAACAACTAGCACAGATACGCAGTATTTT. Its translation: CASSRRTTTSTDTQYF.

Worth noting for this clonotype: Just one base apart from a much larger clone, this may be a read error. The CDR3 loop is CPSSPNSGNTIYF. CDR3 bases: TGCCCCAGCAGCCCAAACTCTGGAAACACCATATATTTT. This rearrangement joins TRBV5-1 to TRBJ1-3; D is unresolved. The CDR3 totals 13 residues. The germline V gene has CDR1 SGHRS and CDR2 YFSETQ.

CDR3 sequence: CASSPSWQAGNQPQHF. In DNA form, the CDR3 reads TGTGCCAGCAGCCCCTCATGGCAGGCAGGCAATCAGCCCCAGCATTTT. The chain couples TRBV6-2 or TRBV6-3 to TRBJ1-5, with D unclear. Trimming removed 6 bases at V and 2 bases at J, with 17 bases between. Germline V gene sequence: CDR1 MNHEY, CDR2 SVGEGT. This CDR3 is 16 amino acids long.

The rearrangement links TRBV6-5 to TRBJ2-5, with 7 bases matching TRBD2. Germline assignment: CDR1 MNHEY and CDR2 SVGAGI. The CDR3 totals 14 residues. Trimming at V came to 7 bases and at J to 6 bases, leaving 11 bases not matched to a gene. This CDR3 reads CASTRIAGQKTQYF. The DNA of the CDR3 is TGTGCCAGCACTCGGATAGCGGGTCAAAAGACCCAGTACTTC.

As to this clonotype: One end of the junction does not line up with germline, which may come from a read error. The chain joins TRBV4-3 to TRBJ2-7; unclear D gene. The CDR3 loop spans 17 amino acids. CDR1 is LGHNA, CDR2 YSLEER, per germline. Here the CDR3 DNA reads TGCGCCAGCAGCCAACCCCCAATGGCAGGCTTCTCCTACGGGCAGTACTTC. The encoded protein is CASSQPPMAGFSYGQYF.

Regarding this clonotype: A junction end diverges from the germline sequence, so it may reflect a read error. The CDR3 bases are TGCGCCAGCAGCCATCTACAAGGTGATGGGACCAACGTCCTGGCTTTC. It encodes CASSHLQGDGTNVLAF. V gene TRBV4-3 combines with J gene TRBJ2-6; D is tentatively TRBD1 or TRBD2 (5 bases each). This CDR3 contains 16 residues. CDR1 is LGHNA and CDR2 is YSLEER in the germline V gene.

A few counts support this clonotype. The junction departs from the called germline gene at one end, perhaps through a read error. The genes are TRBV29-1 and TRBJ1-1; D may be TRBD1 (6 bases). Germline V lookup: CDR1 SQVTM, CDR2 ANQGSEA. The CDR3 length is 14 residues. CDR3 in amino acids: CSVREGGSNTEAFF. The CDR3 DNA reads TGCAGCGTTCGGGAGGGGGGGTCGAACACTGAAGCTTTCTTC. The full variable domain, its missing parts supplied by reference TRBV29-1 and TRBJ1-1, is SAVISQKPSRDICQRGTSLTIQCQVDSQVTMMFWYRQQPGQSLTLIATANQGSEATYESGFVIDKFPISRPNLTFSTLTVSNMSPEDSSIYLCSVREGGSNTEAFFGQGTRLTVV.

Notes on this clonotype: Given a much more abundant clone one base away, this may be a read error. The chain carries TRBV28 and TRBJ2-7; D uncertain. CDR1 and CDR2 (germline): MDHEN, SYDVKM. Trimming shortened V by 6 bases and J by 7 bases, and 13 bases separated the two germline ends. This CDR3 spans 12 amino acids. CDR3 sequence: CASSIDLGEQYF. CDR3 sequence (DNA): TGTGCCAGCAGCATAGATCTAGGAGAGCAGTACTTC.

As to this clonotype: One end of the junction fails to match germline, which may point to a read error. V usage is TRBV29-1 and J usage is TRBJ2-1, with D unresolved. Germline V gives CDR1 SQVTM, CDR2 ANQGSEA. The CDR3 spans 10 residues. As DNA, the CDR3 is TGCAGCACCAGAATTGATGAGCAGTTTTTC. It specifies CSTRIDEQFF.

CDR3 nucleotides: TGTGCCAGCACCTCCCCGGGGGGGAGCAGCTCCTGCGGGCAGTACTTC. It is translated as CASTSPGGSSSCGQYF. The chain combines TRBV28 with TRBJ2-7; 8 bases are shared with TRBD2. Germline V gene lookup returns CDR1 MDHEN and CDR2 SYDVKM. The CDR3 totals 16 residues. Losses at the gene ends were 7 bases for V and 9 bases for J; bases not matched to a gene: 20.

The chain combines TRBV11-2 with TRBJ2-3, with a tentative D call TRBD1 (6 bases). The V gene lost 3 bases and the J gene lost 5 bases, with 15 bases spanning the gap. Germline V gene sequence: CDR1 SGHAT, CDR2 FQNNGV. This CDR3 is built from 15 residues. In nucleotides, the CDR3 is TGTGCCAGCAGCTTCGATCTCGGCAGGGGAGATACGCAGTATTTT. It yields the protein CASSFDLGRGDTQYF.

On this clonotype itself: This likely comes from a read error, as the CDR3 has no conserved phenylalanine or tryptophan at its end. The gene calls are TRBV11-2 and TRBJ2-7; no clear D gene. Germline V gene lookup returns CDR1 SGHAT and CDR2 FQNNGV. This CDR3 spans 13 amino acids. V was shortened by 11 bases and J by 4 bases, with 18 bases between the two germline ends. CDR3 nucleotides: TGTGCCTGCAACCGCGAGATTATGTACGAGCAGTACTTA. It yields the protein CACNREIMYEQYL.

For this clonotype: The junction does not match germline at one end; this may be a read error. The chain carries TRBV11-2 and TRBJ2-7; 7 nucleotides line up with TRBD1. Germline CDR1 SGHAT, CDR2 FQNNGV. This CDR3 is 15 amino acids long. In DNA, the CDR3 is TGTGCCAGCAGCTCGGGAACAGGGGCCTTACACGACCAGTACTTC. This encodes CASSSGTGALHDQYF.

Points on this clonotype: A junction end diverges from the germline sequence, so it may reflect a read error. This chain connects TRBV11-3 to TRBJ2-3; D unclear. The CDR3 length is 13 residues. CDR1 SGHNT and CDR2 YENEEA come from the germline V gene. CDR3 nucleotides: TGTGCCAGAAGCTTAGACGAGATCTATACGCACTATTTT. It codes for CARSLDEIYTHYF. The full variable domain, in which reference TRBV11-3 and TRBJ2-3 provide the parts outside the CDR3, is EAGVVQSPRYKIIEKKQPVAFWCNPISGHNTLYWYLQNLGQGPELLIRYENEEAVDDSQLPKDRFSAERLKGVDSTLKIQPAELGDSAVYLCARSLDEIYTHYFGPGTRLTVL.

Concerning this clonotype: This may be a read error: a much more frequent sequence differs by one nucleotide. CDR3 sequence reads: CAWGVWPGVEQYF. CDR3 bases: TGTGCCTGGGGTGTATGGCCCGGGGTCGAGCAGTACTTC. The rearrangement joins TRBV30 to TRBJ2-7; weak D call: TRBD2 (5 bases). Germline-derived CDR1 and CDR2 are GTSNPN and SVGIG (reference sequence). This CDR3 comprises 13 residues.